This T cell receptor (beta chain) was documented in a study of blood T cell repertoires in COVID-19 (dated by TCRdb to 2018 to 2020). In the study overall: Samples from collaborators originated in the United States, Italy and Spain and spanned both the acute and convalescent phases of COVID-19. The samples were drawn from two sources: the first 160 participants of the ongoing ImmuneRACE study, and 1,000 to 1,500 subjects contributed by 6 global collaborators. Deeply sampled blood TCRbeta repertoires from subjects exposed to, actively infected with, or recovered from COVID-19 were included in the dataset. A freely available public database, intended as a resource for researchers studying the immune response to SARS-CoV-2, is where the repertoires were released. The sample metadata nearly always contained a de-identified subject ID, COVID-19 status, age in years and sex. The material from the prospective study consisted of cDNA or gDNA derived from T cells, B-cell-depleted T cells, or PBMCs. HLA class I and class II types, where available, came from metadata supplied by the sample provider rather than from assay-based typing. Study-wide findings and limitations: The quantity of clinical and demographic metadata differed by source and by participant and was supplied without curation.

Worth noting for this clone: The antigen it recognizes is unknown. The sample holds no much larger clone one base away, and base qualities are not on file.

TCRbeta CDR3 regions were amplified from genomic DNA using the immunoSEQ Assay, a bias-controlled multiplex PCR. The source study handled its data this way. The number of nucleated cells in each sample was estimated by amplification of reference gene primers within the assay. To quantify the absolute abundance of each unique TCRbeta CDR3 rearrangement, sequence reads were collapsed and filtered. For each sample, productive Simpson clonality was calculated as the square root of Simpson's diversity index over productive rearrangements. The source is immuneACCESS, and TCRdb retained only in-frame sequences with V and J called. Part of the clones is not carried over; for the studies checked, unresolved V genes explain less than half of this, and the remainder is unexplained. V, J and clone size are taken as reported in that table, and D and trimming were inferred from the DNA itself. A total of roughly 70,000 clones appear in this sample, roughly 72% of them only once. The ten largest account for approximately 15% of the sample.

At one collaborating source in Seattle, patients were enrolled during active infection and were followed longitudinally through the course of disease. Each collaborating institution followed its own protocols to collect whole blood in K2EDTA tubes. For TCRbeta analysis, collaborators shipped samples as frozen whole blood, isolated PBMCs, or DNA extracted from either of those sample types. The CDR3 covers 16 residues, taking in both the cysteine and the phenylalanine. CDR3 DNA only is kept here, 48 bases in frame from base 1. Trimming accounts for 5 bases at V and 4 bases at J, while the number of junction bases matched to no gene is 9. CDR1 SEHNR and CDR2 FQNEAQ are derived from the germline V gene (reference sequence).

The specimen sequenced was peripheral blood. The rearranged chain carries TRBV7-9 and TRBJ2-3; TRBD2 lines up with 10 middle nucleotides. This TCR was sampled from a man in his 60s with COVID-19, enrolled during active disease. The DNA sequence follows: TGTGCCAGCAGCCCATCGCAAGCGGGGGGGGCAGATACGCAGTATTTT. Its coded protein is CASSPSQAGGADTQYF. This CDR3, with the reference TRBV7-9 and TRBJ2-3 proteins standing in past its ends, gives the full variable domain DTGVSQNPRHKITKRGQNVTFRCDPISEHNRLYWYRQTLGQGPEFLTYFQNEAQLEKSRLLSDRFSAERPKGSFSTLEIQRTEQGDSAMYLCASSPSQAGGADTQYFGPGTRLTVL.